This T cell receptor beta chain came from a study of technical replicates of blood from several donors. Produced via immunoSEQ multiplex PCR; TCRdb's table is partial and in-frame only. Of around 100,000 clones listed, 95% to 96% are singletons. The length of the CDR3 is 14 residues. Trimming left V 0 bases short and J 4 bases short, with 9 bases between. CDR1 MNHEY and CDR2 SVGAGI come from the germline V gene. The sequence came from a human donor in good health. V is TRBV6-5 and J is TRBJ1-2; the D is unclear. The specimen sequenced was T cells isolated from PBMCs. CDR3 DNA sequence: TGTGCCAGCAGTTACTCGAGGGAGTTCTATGGCTACACCTTC. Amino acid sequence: CASSYSREFYGYTF.